The 26 T cell receptor beta chains below all came from one sample that was sequenced in a study of cytomegalovirus exposure and HLA in healthy donors. Amplification used 60 Vbeta primers and 13 Jbeta primers. Some clones are missing from TCRdb's copy, which holds only in-frame ones; the method was immunoSEQ multiplex PCR. The sample has 100,000 to 150,000 clones. Sequences were obtained from PBMCs. The receptor source for this set is a woman aged 40 to 50 in good health and CMV-seronegative.

Here the CDR3 DNA reads TGTGCCAGTAGTACAGGGTACGAGCAGTACGTC. Its protein product is CASSTGYEQYV. This chain uses TRBV19 with TRBJ2-7, with D perhaps matching TRBD1 (5 bases). This CDR3 comprises 11 residues. Germline V lookup: CDR1 LNHDA, CDR2 SQIVND (reference sequence). V was shortened by 4 bases and J by 4 bases, with 5 bases between the two germline ends.

V and J are TRBV28 and TRBJ1-2, with a possible D match to TRBD1 (6 bases). This CDR3 has 15 residues. Trimming stripped 7 bases from V and 3 bases from J, with 18 bases between. Germline lookup yields CDR1 MDHEN and CDR2 SYDVKM. The CDR3 DNA reads TGTGCCAGCATCCTAACCTCCAGGGGCCACTATGGCTACACCTTC. Translating it yields CASILTSRGHYGYTF.

This rearrangement joins TRBV2 to TRBJ1-1; D not resolved. The CDR3 loop spans 14 amino acids. From germline, CDR1 is SNHLY and CDR2 FYNNEI. V gave up 1 base and J gave up 1 base, with 7 bases separating them. The CDR3 reads CASSEDTGNTEAFF. CDR3 nucleotides: TGTGCCAGCAGTGAAGACACGGGGAACACTGAAGCTTTCTTT. Combining the CDR3 with reference TRBV2 and TRBJ1-1 gives the whole variable domain EPEVTQTPSHQVTQMGQEVILRCVPISNHLYFYWYRQILGQKVEFLVSFYNNEISEKSEIFDDQFSVERPDGSNFTLKIRSTKLEDSAMYFCASSEDTGNTEAFFGQGTRLTVV.

This chain joins TRBV5-1 and TRBJ1-2; D is undetermined. The V end lost 4 bases, the J end lost 7 bases, and 11 bases lay between the germline ends. There are 12 residues in the CDR3. Germline V gives CDR1 SGHRS, CDR2 YFSETQ. CDR3 nucleotide sequence: TGCGCCAGCAGCCTGACAATGGGTGGCTACACCTTC. Its protein product is CASSLTMGGYTF.

The chain is built from TRBV6-5 and TRBJ1-5; D is unclear. CDR1 and CDR2 from the germline V gene are MNHEY and SVGAGI. The CDR3 contains 13 residues. V was clipped by 0 bases and J by 3 bases, with 3 bases between them. DNA for the CDR3: TGTGCCAGCAGTTACTCCTCCAATCAGCCCCAGCATTTT. Its protein product is CASSYSSNQPQHF.

The V call is TRBV4-2, the J call TRBJ2-3, with 7 bases lining up with TRBD1. CDR3 length: 15 amino acids. V lost 5 bases and J lost 2; bases outside the gene matches: 7. Germline V gene data show CDR1 as LGHNA and CDR2 as YNFKEQ. The DNA of the CDR3 is TGTGCCAGCAGCGTGACGGGACAGTCCACAGATACGCAGTATTTT. Encoded protein: CASSVTGQSTDTQYF.

V is TRBV19 and J is TRBJ1-1, with D perhaps TRBD1 (6 bases). V was clipped by 3 bases and J by 2 bases, with 13 bases between them. Germline V gene lookup returns CDR1 LNHDA and CDR2 SQIVND (reference sequence). CDR3 length equals 15 residues. CDR3 nucleotides: TGTGCCAGTAGTATCGTAGGACAGACTAACACTGAAGCTTTCTTT. This encodes CASSIVGQTNTEAFF.

Written as DNA, the CDR3 is TGTGCCATCAGTGAGTCGAACAGGGGCACGCAGTATTTT. Translated, it gives CAISESNRGTQYF. J is TRBJ2-3 and V is TRBV10-3, with TRBD1 identical over 7 bases. V lost 0 bases to trimming and J lost 9 bases; unmatched junction nucleotides: 3. CDR3 length: 13 amino acids. Germline V lookup: CDR1 ENHRY, CDR2 SYGVKD.

V gene TRBV19 combines with J gene TRBJ1-5; 10 bases line up with TRBD1. There are 16 residues in the CDR3. Germline V gene lookup returns CDR1 LNHDA and CDR2 SQIVND (reference sequence). J gave up 3 bases and V 3 bases, and 5 bases lay outside the gene matches. The chain's CDR3 is CASSIWTGGINQPQHF. CDR3 DNA sequence: TGTGCCAGTAGTATTTGGACAGGGGGGATCAATCAGCCCCAGCATTTT. The whole variable domain, filled in from reference TRBV19 and TRBJ1-5, reads DGGITQSPKYLFRKEGQNVTLSCEQNLNHDAMYWYRQDPGQGLRLIYYSQIVNDFQKGDIAEGYSVSREKKESFPLTVTSAQKNPTAFYLCASSIWTGGINQPQHFGDGTRLSIL.

This chain uses TRBV4-3 with TRBJ2-2, with 12 bases identical to TRBD1. The CDR3 has 17 amino acids. V lost 0 bases, J lost 9 bases, and 8 bases stayed unmatched. Germline lookup yields CDR1 LGHNA and CDR2 YSLEER. Written as DNA, the CDR3 is TGCGCCAGCAGCCAAGAGTCTACTGGGACAGGGGGCCGGGAGCTGTTTTTT. This codes for CASSQESTGTGGRELFF.

The chain has TRBV7-2 and TRBJ1-1, with D possibly TRBD1 on 6 matching bases. The CDR3 runs to 14 residues. Trimming took 6 bases from V and 7 from J, leaving 18 bases between them. Germline V gene sequence: CDR1 SGHTA, CDR2 FQGNSA. CDR3 sequence: CASSTGRGLIEAFF. The DNA for the CDR3 is TGTGCCAGCAGTACCGGCAGGGGTCTTATTGAAGCTTTCTTT. Full variable domain (rest looked up from reference TRBV7-2 and TRBJ1-1): GAGVSQSPSNKVTEKGKDVELRCDPISGHTALYWYRQSLGQGLEFLIYFQGNSAPDKSGLPSDRFSAERTGGSVSTLTIQRTQQEDSAVYLCASSTGRGLIEAFFGQGTRLTVV.

CDR3 protein: CASSPYSGANVLTF. CDR3 DNA sequence: TGTGCCAGCAGCCCTTACTCTGGGGCCAACGTCCTGACTTTC. The chain uses TRBV5-5 and TRBJ2-6; the D is unclear. The CDR3 spans 14 residues. Trimming shortened V by 4 bases and J by 0 bases, and 5 bases separated the two germline ends. Germline lookup yields CDR1 SGHKS and CDR2 YYEKEE (reference sequence). The full variable domain, in which reference TRBV5-5 and TRBJ2-6 provide the parts outside the CDR3, is DAGVTQSPTHLIKTRGQQVTLRCSPISGHKSVSWYQQVLGQGPQFIFQYYEKEERGRGNFPDRFSARQFPNYSSELNVNALLLGDSALYLCASSPYSGANVLTFGAGSRLTVL.

The chain employs TRBV4-2 and TRBJ2-1, with D unresolved. CDR3 length: 15 residues. V lost 8 bases to trimming and J lost 0 bases, with 14 bases between them. The germline V gene has CDR1 LGHNA and CDR2 YNFKEQ. This chain's CDR3 is CASRPRSNSYNEQFF. In nucleotides, the CDR3 is TGTGCCAGCCGCCCGCGGAGTAACTCCTACAATGAGCAGTTCTTC.

The chain employs TRBV6-5 and TRBJ1-1, with D perhaps matching TRBD1 (5 bases). The CDR3 totals 11 residues. Germline loops: CDR1 MNHEY, CDR2 SVGAGI. V was pared by 7 bases and J by 6 bases, with 9 bases between. The chain's CDR3 is CASNGGAEAFF. CDR3 bases: TGTGCCAGCAACGGGGGAGCTGAAGCTTTCTTT.

The CDR3 region is CASSPGTSGTDTQYF. CDR3 in DNA: TGTGCCAGTAGTCCCGGGACTAGCGGGACAGATACGCAGTATTTT. The chain carries TRBV19 and TRBJ2-3; 12 bases align to TRBD2. The CDR3 consists of 15 residues. The germline gives CDR1 LNHDA, CDR2 SQIVND (reference sequence). Unmatched junction bases numbered 3, after V lost 5 bases and J lost 3 bases.

This sequence joins TRBV5-6 and TRBJ2-7, with TRBD2 as a possible D gene (5 bases). The CDR3 totals 12 residues. Trimming left V 4 bases short and J 6 bases short, with 11 bases between. The germline gives CDR1 SGHDT, CDR2 YYEEEE. The CDR3 reads CASSGSRPEQYV. In nucleotides, the CDR3 is TGTGCCAGCAGCGGGAGCAGACCCGAGCAGTACGTC.

This rearrangement joins TRBV4-3 to TRBJ1-1; 7 nucleotides line up with TRBD1. CDR1 LGHNA and CDR2 YSLEER come from the germline V gene. V lost 4 bases, J lost 5 bases, and 10 bases stayed unmatched. The CDR3 has 15 residues. The CDR3, as DNA: TGCGCCAGCAGCCGAGTAACAACAGGGGTAACTGAAGCTTTCTTT. It is translated as CASSRVTTGVTEAFF.

The chain combines TRBV28 with TRBJ1-1; 12 bases fit TRBD1. Germline CDR1 and CDR2: MDHEN and SYDVKM. The V and J ends lost 5 bases and 5 bases, in that order; junction bases with no gene match: 6. The CDR3 has 15 residues. CDR3 coding DNA: TGTGCCAGCAGTAGGGACAGGGGGCGTGGAACTGAAGCTTTCTTT. Protein sequence: CASSRDRGRGTEAFF.

The rearrangement uses TRBV4-1 and TRBJ2-4; 9 bases line up with TRBD1. The length of the CDR3 is 18 residues. Unmatched junction bases numbered 14, after V lost 3 bases and J lost 5 bases. CDR1 and CDR2 (germline): MGHRA, YSYEKL. CDR3 coding DNA: TGCGCCAGCAGCCACCCAAGGGGTGACAGGGGGGTAGAAAACATTCAGTACTTC. It encodes CASSHPRGDRGVENIQYF.

The V call is TRBV5-1, the J call TRBJ1-1; no firm D call. The CDR3 has 13 residues. The V gene lost 2 bases and the J gene lost 8 bases, with 13 bases spanning the gap. Per the germline V gene, CDR1 is SGHRS and CDR2 is YFSETQ. Written as DNA, the CDR3 is TGCGCCAGCAGCTTTATCTCAGGAGGGGAAGCTTTCTTT. As protein: CASSFISGGEAFF.

This chain connects TRBV5-6 to TRBJ1-5; TRBD1 might be the D (5 bases). Germline CDR1 reads SGHDT; CDR2 reads YYEEEE. The CDR3 is 16 amino acids. Trimming removed 4 bases from V and 0 bases from J, with 14 bases in between. CDR3 in DNA: TGTGCCAGCAGCCCTGGGACTCCAAATAGCAATCAGCCCCAGCATTTT. This encodes CASSPGTPNSNQPQHF.

The rearrangement joins TRBV7-9 to TRBJ2-5; possibly TRBD2 for D (5 bases). The CDR3 covers 13 residues. Looked up from germline, CDR1 is SEHNR and CDR2 is FQNEAQ (reference sequence). The V gene lost 1 base and the J gene lost 6 bases, with 9 bases spanning the gap. The DNA for the CDR3 is TGTGCCAGCAGCTTAGGGGAGCGGCAGACCCAGTACTTC. The encoded protein is CASSLGERQTQYF.

The gene calls are TRBV10-3 and TRBJ1-2, with unresolved D. This CDR3 has 12 amino acids. Trimming took 4 bases from V and 6 from J, leaving 9 bases between them. Germline loops: CDR1 ENHRY, CDR2 SYGVKD. CDR3 in amino acids: CAISVEIDGYTF. For the CDR3, the DNA is TGTGCCATCAGTGTGGAGATAGATGGCTACACCTTC.

The rearrangement joins TRBV23-1 to TRBJ2-7, with 8 positions matching TRBD1. TRBV23-1 is an open reading frame whose function is uncertain. This CDR3 comprises 21 residues. J lost 2 bases, V lost 0 bases, and 21 bases had no gene match. The CDR3 is CASSQSVTRDRIIMSAYEQYV. The DNA for the CDR3 is TGCGCCAGCAGTCAATCGGTGACGCGGGACAGGATAATTATGTCCGCCTACGAGCAGTACGTC.

CDR3 nucleotide sequence: TGTGCCAGCAGTGCAGGTAGCTCTGGAAACACCATATATTTT. It codes for CASSAGSSGNTIYF. V gene TRBV6-5 combines with J gene TRBJ1-3, with no clear D. CDR3 length: 14 residues. V was trimmed by 5 bases and J by 0 bases, leaving 8 bases between them. Germline V gene lookup returns CDR1 MNHEY and CDR2 SVGAGI.

V is TRBV27 and J is TRBJ1-1; no clear D. From germline, CDR1 is MNHEY and CDR2 SMNVEV (reference sequence). CDR3 length: 12 amino acids. The V and J ends lost 4 bases and 8 bases respectively, with 11 bases between them. This CDR3 is CASSSRVNEAFF. DNA of the CDR3: TGTGCCAGCAGTTCCCGGGTTAACGAAGCTTTCTTT.